Listed below are T cell receptor beta chains from one sample, sequenced in a study of cytomegalovirus exposure and HLA in healthy donors. Clones were sequenced by immunoSEQ multiplex PCR, and TCRdb holds only the in-frame ones, with some missing. The repertoire consists of 130,000 to 150,000 clones, with 60% to 85% occurring once and the leading ten covering 10% to 15%. Sequenced input: PBMCs. Receptor source: a man between 35 and 55 years old in good health and CMV-seropositive. The CDR3 runs from the conserved cysteine through the conserved F or W. The D gene is left open where the match is weak. Rows may omit the clone size; those that give it use once, few, many or a size class.

TRBJ1-2	few	TRBV5-5	TRBD1	CASSTSGTGPYGYTF	TGTGCCAGCAGCACCTCCGGGACAGGACCCTATGGCTACACCTTC
TRBJ2-6	few	TRBV28	.	CASSPGVGAPGANGLTF	TGTGCCAGCAGTCCAGGGGTGGGGGCTCCCGGGGCCAACGGCCTGACTTTC
TRBJ2-5	.	TRBV28	TRBD2	CASTHSGVETQYF	TGTGCCAGCACCCACAGCGGGGTCGAGACCCAGTACTTC
TRBJ2-3	many	TRBV28	.	CASSPLSRVTDTQYF	TGTGCCAGCAGCCCACTAAGCCGGGTCACAGATACGCAGTATTTT
TRBJ2-7	.	TRBV19	TRBD2	CASSYGLAGSEQYF	TGTGCCAGTAGTTATGGACTAGCGGGAAGCGAGCAGTACTTC
TRBJ2-3	few	TRBV9	.	CASSGGQRLTDTQYF	TGTGCCAGCAGCGGAGGGCAAAGACTCACAGATACGCAGTATTTT
TRBJ2-5	few	TRBV7-9	TRBD1	CASSPPGTGRGKETQYF	TGTGCCAGCAGCCCCCCCGGGACAGGCAGGGGGAAAGAGACCCAGTACTTC
TRBJ2-7	.	TRBV6-1	TRBD2	CASGRGSYEQYF	TGTGCCAGCGGGAGGGGATCCTACGAGCAGTACTTC
TRBJ2-1	.	TRBV5-4	.	CASSAPTQSEQFF	TGTGCCAGCAGCGCCCCTACGCAAAGTGAGCAGTTCTTC
TRBJ2-1	.	TRBV19	TRBD1	CASSPTGIEQFF	TGTGCCAGTAGTCCGACAGGGATTGAGCAGTTCTTC
TRBJ1-1	few	TRBV9	TRBD1	CASSVLRDSEAFF	TGTGCCAGCAGCGTATTGAGGGACAGCGAAGCTTTCTTT
TRBJ2-1	.	TRBV5-1	TRBD2	CASSFLASGSNEQFF	TGCGCCAGCAGCTTTCTAGCTAGCGGGAGCAATGAGCAGTTCTTC
TRBJ2-2	once	TRBV5-1	TRBD2	CASSHGTSGEYGELFF	TGCGCCAGCAGCCACGGGACTAGCGGTGAATACGGGGAGCTGTTTTTT
TRBJ2-2	few	TRBV5-4	TRBD2	CASSYGLAGGWTGELFF	TGTGCCAGCAGCTATGGACTAGCGGGAGGTTGGACCGGGGAGCTGTTTTTT
TRBJ2-1	.	TRBV4-3	.	CASSQSSQGSYNEQFF	TGCGCCAGCAGCCAAAGTAGCCAGGGCTCCTACAATGAGCAGTTCTTC
TRBJ2-7	.	TRBV14	.	CASSQAIPDSEQYF	TGTGCCAGCAGCCAAGCGATCCCCGACTCCGAGCAGTACTTC
TRBJ2-7	.	TRBV9	.	CASSVTQSSYEQYF	TGTGCCAGCAGCGTAACACAGTCCTCCTACGAGCAGTACTTC
TRBJ1-1	.	TRBV4-1	.	CASSQSGATTEAFF	TGCGCCAGCAGCCAATCGGGAGCCACGACTGAAGCTTTCTTT